One TCR beta chain is described in this entry. Sequenced by immunoSEQ multiplex PCR; TCRdb stores in-frame clones only, minus some. The table lists a few hundred thousand clones, around nine tenths of them singletons, with approximately 5.2% in the top ten. The data originate from a study of blood T cell repertoires in COVID-19. The CDR3 has 14 residues. The germline V gene encodes CDR1 PRHDT and CDR2 FYEKMQ (reference sequence). V was cut by 2 bases and J by 4 bases, with 11 bases left in between. The chain recombines TRBV13 with TRBJ1-2; tentatively, D is TRBD1 (6 bases). The sample consisted of PBMCs or T cells enriched from blood (not recorded which). This sequence originates from a woman aged 25 to 39 who had recovered from COVID-19. CDR3 sequence (DNA): TGTGCCAGCAGCTTATTGAGGACAGTCTATGGCTACACCTTC. Amino acid sequence: CASSLLRTVYGYTF.